This T cell receptor (beta chain) derives from a study of radiotherapy plus CTLA-4 blockade in lung cancer. General observations from the study: Reportedly, early blood T cell clone dynamics best predicted response, with interferon-beta. In blood, tumor-derived TCR clones expanded after radiotherapy plus ipilimumab.

Profiling relied on immunoSEQ multiplex PCR, and the TCRdb table lists in-frame clones only, not all of them. The sample lists about 98,000 clones; 82% were seen once. The sample holds a few counts of this clone. Its antigen remains unknown. Treatment of patients with chemo-refractory metastatic non-small-cell lung cancer consisted of focal radiation plus CTLA-4 blockade with ipilimumab. The receptor's source is a human donor with non-small cell lung cancer who had a partial response to radiotherapy plus ipilimumab. The sequenced sample was peripheral blood, obtained from a patient treated with radiotherapy plus ipilimumab.

The CDR3 reads CASSQMGTGGQEQYF. The CDR3 DNA reads TGTGCCAGCAGTCAGATGGGGACAGGGGGTCAGGAGCAGTACTTC. The V and J genes are TRBV6-5 and TRBJ2-7, with 11 bases identical to TRBD1. The germline gives CDR1 MNHEY, CDR2 SVGAGI. Trimming cost V 5 bases and J 7 bases; bases outside gene matches: 10. This CDR3 has 15 amino acids.